This T cell receptor (beta chain) was identified during a study of blood T cell repertoires in COVID-19. Sequencing was performed with immunoSEQ multiplex PCR; in TCRdb, only in-frame clones are kept and a portion is missing. The sample holds roughly 200,000 clones, approximately 85% seen once. V was shortened by 6 bases and J by 0 bases, with 11 bases between the two germline ends. The CDR3 has 14 amino acids. Germline V gene sequence: CDR1 SNHLY, CDR2 FYNNEI. This receptor was obtained from a man between 60 and 75 years old with acute or convalescent COVID-19. Material for sequencing was peripheral blood. The V gene is TRBV2, the J gene TRBJ1-1; perhaps TRBD1 as D (6 bases). The CDR3 DNA follows: TGTGCCAGCAGAGAGACAGGACTGAACACTGAAGCTTTCTTT. Translating it yields CASRETGLNTEAFF.